The sequence of this T cell receptor (beta chain) was determined in a study of blood T cells in healthy people across ages. Turning to the study itself: Per every two T cells, about one barcoded beta molecule was captured by template switching.

For this clonotype: The target antigen is unknown.

The J segment lost 8 bases and the V segment lost 6 bases, leaving 6 bases of the junction unmatched. The CDR3 has 15 amino acids. Germline assignment: CDR1 MDHEN and CDR2 SYDVKM. With a J-beta primer mix and a sample-barcoded 5' primer, a second PCR ran about 7 to 12 cycles. Every cDNA molecule carried a tag from a template-switch adaptor bearing 12 random nucleotides. In TCRdb, the 5' RACE reads were re-called with MiXCR into one record per CDR3 protein. The sample contains fewer than 1.5 million distinct CDR3 sequences, approximately 42% of which appear only once. General observations from the study: In long-lived donors, naive CD4+ cell counts and diversity exceeded those of aged donors. Across samples, TCR beta diversity tracked strongly with naive T cell percentage.

The chain links TRBV28 to TRBJ2-1, with TRBD2 matching 14 bases. What was sequenced was blood. The TCR was taken from a woman in her late teens or twenties in good health. CDR3 region: CASRGLAGDVDEQFF. As DNA, the CDR3 is TGTGCCAGCAGGGGACTAGCGGGGGATGTCGATGAGCAGTTCTTC.